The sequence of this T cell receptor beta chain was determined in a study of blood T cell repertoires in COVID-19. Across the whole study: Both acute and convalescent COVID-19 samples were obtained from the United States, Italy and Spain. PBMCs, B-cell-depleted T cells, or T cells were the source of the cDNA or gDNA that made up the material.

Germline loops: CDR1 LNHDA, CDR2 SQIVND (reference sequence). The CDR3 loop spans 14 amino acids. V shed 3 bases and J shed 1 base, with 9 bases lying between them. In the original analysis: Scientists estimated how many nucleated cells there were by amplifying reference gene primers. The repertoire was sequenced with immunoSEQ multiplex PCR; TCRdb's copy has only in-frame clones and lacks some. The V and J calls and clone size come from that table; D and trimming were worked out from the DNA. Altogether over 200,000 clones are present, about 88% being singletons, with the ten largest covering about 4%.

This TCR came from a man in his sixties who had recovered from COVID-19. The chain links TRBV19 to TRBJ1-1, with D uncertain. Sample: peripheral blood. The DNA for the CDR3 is TGTGCCAGTAGTATCTCCCCCGGGAACACTGAAGCTTTCTTT. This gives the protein CASSISPGNTEAFF.